The 8 T cell receptor beta chains below were found in one sample sequenced in a study of T cells after yellow fever vaccination. One entry per CDR3 protein, called by TCRdb with MiXCR from the 5' RACE reads. This table holds fewer than 400,000 distinct CDR3 sequences, roughly a tenth found once. Material: CD4+ T cells sorted from PBMCs, obtained 45 days after the yellow fever booster vaccination. The source is a man aged 18-30 years who received the YFV17D yellow fever vaccine.

There are a few counts of this clonotype. For the CDR3, the DNA is TGTGCCAGCAGTTCTACCAGGTCGGGGACCCAGTACTTC. Encoded protein: CASSSTRSGTQYF. This chain connects TRBV6-5 to TRBJ2-5; D call uncertain. V was pared by 4 bases and J by 7 bases, with 13 bases between. CDR3 length equals 13 residues. Germline CDR1 and CDR2: MNHEY and SVGAGI.

J is TRBJ2-7 and V is TRBV12-3 or TRBV12-4; 8 nucleotides match TRBD1. The CDR3 consists of 14 residues. J was trimmed by 3 bases and V by 5 bases; bases with no gene match: 6. DNA of the CDR3: TGTGCCAGCAGTCCCGGGGACAGGATCTACGAGCAGTACTTC. Translated: CASSPGDRIYEQYF.

The chain combines TRBV12-3 or TRBV12-4 with TRBJ2-5, with 9 bases identical to TRBD1. Germline trimming cut 2 bases from V and 4 bases from J; bases unmatched to any gene: 5. This CDR3 is built from 15 residues. CDR3 loop: CASSLQGQGGETQYF. In nucleotides, the CDR3 is TGTGCCAGCAGTTTACAGGGACAGGGAGGAGAGACCCAGTACTTC.

The chain uses TRBV6-6 and TRBJ2-3; D remains ambiguous. Germline V lookup: CDR1 MNHNY, CDR2 SVGAGI (reference sequence). This CDR3 has 14 residues. The V and J ends lost 2 bases and 3 bases respectively, with 9 bases between them. DNA of the CDR3: TGTGCCAGCAGTTACGGCGACCCGACAGATACGCAGTATTTT. Translation: CASSYGDPTDTQYF.

The rearrangement joins TRBV5-1 to TRBJ1-2, with D perhaps TRBD1 (6 bases). Deletions cut 4 bases from V and 7 bases from J, with 17 bases between. CDR1 is SGHRS, CDR2 YFSETQ, per germline. CDR3 length: 14 residues. The CDR3 coding sequence is TGCGCCAGCAGCCAGGAAGTATCAGGGGTTGGCTACACCTTC. Translating it yields CASSQEVSGVGYTF.

This clonotype was counted between two and nine times. This chain links TRBV12-3 or TRBV12-4 with TRBJ2-5; TRBD2 is a possible D gene (7 bases). V shed 6 bases and J shed 1 base, with 18 bases lying between them. The CDR3 totals 16 residues. In DNA, the CDR3 is TGTGCCAGCAGCCCCGGGGGGCGGGGGCGCCAAGAGACCCAGTACTTC. Protein: CASSPGGRGRQETQYF.

This clonotype was seen only a few times. The gene calls are TRBV2 and TRBJ1-2; 7 nucleotides agree with TRBD1. CDR1 is SNHLY, CDR2 FYNNEI, per germline. CDR3 length: 11 amino acids. V shed 7 bases, J shed 8 bases, and the junction held 4 bases outside the gene matches. CDR3 coding DNA: TGTGCCAGCAAGCGGGACAGCGGCTACACCTTC. Translating it yields CASKRDSGYTF. The whole variable domain, filled in from reference TRBV2 and TRBJ1-2, reads EPEVTQTPSHQVTQMGQEVILRCVPISNHLYFYWYRQILGQKVEFLVSFYNNEISEKSEIFDDQFSVERPDGSNFTLKIRSTKLEDSAMYFCASKRDSGYTFGSGTRLTVV.

To note about this clonotype: A single base separates this from a much larger clone, so it may be a read error. The chain employs TRBV18 and TRBJ2-7; D possibly corresponds to TRBD1 (6 bases). V shed 3 bases and J shed 5 bases, with 8 bases lying between them. Germline V gene data show CDR1 as KGHSH and CDR2 as LQKENI. This CDR3 has 12 residues. The CDR3 DNA follows: TGTGCCAGCTCACCGTCAGGGGACGAGCAGTACGTC. This translates into CASSPSGDEQYV.